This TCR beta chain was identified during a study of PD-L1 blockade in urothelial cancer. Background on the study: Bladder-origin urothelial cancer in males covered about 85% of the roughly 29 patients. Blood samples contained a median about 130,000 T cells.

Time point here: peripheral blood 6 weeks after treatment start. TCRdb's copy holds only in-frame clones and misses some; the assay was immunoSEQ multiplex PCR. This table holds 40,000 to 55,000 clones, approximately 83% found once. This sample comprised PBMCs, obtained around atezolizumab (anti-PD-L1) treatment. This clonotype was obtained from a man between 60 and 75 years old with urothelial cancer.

CDR3 nucleotides: TGTGCCAGCAGCCTACAAACAGAAACTGAAGCTTTCTTT. The encoded protein is CASSLQTETEAFF. The J gene is TRBJ1-1, the V gene TRBV11-3; D ambiguous. The V end lost 5 bases, the J end lost 5 bases, and 12 bases lay between the germline ends. This CDR3 region has 13 residues. Germline CDR1 is SGHNT and CDR2 is YENEEA.